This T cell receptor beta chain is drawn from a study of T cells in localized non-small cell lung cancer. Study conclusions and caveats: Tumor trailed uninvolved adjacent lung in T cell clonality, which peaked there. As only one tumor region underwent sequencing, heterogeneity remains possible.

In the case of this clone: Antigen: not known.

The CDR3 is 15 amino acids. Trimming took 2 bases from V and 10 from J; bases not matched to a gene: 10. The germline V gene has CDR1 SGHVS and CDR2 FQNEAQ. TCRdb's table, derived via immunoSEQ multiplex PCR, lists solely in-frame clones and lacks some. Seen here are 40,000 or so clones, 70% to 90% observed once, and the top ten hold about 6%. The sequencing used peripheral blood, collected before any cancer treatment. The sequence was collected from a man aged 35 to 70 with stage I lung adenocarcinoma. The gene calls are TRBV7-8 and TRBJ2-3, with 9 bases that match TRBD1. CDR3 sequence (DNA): TGTGCCAGCAGCTTAACCGGGACAGGGATATTGGCGCAGTATTTT. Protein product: CASSLTGTGILAQYF.